This T cell receptor (beta chain) was recovered during a study of T cell responses to AZD1222 COVID-19 vaccine (dated by TCRdb to about 2021). About the investigation overall: A total of 233 trial participants underwent TCR sequencing, of whom around 210 had received two doses of AZD1222 and some 26 had received two doses of the MenACWY control vaccine. Trial participants were enrolled by age into 18-55, 56-69 and 70-plus year subgroups, with around 150, 28 and 57 TCR-sequenced participants respectively.

Remarks on this clone: What antigen it recognizes has not been identified. Nothing much larger sits one base from this clone, and base qualities are not available.

Findings and caveats that apply to the study as a whole: Conclusions about previously exposed vaccinees are limited because only five or six AZD1222 recipients were SARS-CoV-2 seropositive at baseline. Because no samples from the day 14 peak response were available, repertoires could be characterized only after the peak T cell response. Reportedly, close to half of the unique spike-specific TCRs recognized epitopes lying outside the regions that are mutated in the B.1.351 and B.1.1.7 variants. In the small 56-69-year group, the increase in depth fell short of significance, most likely because of low power. Spike-specific TCR breadth and depth rose significantly after two AZD1222 doses compared with day 0 and with MenACWY recipients. The whole spike protein was spanned by vaccine-associated CD4 TCRs, and dominant responses were seen in regions 160-218 and 743-854. Participants were mostly white British and included more females than males, and it was suggested by the authors that clonal diversity may have been underestimated.

The sample's time point label, in plain terms: about 28 days (+/-7) after the second vaccine dose. Because spike-specific TCR depth and breadth did not differ between the two schedules, AZD1222 recipients who got a second dose at roughly 4 weeks were pooled with those who got a second dose at roughly 12 weeks. The vaccinee samples were drawn from two UK trials, COV001 and COV002, one of which was a single-blind randomized controlled phase 2/3 trial testing AZD1222 (ChAdOx1 nCoV-19) in healthy adults. For TCRbeta chain sequencing, PBMC samples from trial participants were taken at day 0 and at day 28 after the second dose. Trimming takes 2 bases from V and 1 base from J, and the germline ends sit 13 bases apart. CDR1 and CDR2 are read off the germline V gene as SGHNT and YENEEA. The CDR3 runs 16 amino acids, cysteine and phenylalanine included. Just the 48-base CDR3 DNA is kept, in frame starting at base 1.

The CDR3 regions of human TCRbeta chains were analyzed by immunosequencing. As for the original processing: TCRs in the repertoires were matched against a reference library of SARS-CoV-2-specific TCRs that had been generated with the MIRA antigen-specificity platform. Breadth was defined as the fraction of unique TCRs that were SARS-CoV-2-associated. Depth was defined as the fraction of total T cells that were SARS-CoV-2-associated. Using the MIRA data, every spike-specific TCR was mapped to the spike region that the TCR reacted to and assigned to either a CD4 or a CD8 class. Log10-transformed breadth and depth values were compared by one-way ANOVA with Sidak's multiple comparisons tests. As stored in TCRdb, this immuneACCESS dataset retains in-frame rearrangements with V and J assigned. A fraction of the clones does not appear; measured against another copy, unresolved V genes explain less than half of the discrepancy, and the remainder lacks a known reason. Clone size and the V and J calls come from that table; the DNA yielded D and trimming. Recorded for this sample are 150,000 to 250,000 clones; approximately 91% of them occurred a single time. 3% to 3.5% of the sample is in the top ten clones.

The sequenced sample was peripheral blood, obtained 28 days after the second AZD1222 dose. The chain is made from TRBV11-3 and TRBJ2-3; TRBD1 is perhaps the D gene, given 5 matching bases. The source of this sequence is an adult who received the AZD1222 COVID-19 vaccine. In nucleotide form, the sequence is TGTGCCAGCAGCTTACGACAGAGAAAACGCACAGATACGCAGTATTTT. The resulting protein is CASSLRQRKRTDTQYF. The reference TRBV11-3 and TRBJ2-3 proteins fill in what lies around the CDR3, so the full variable domain reads EAGVVQSPRYKIIEKKQPVAFWCNPISGHNTLYWYLQNLGQGPELLIRYENEEAVDDSQLPKDRFSAERLKGVDSTLKIQPAELGDSAVYLCASSLRQRKRTDTQYFGPGTRLTVL.